This T cell receptor (beta chain) was identified during a study of PD-L1 blockade in urothelial cancer. On the study more broadly: Earlier, patients had received 0 to 3 chemotherapy regimens.

Sequencing was performed with immunoSEQ multiplex PCR; in TCRdb, only in-frame clones are kept and a portion is missing. The data show more than 45,000 clones, with roughly four fifths seen just once and almost 4.5% held by the top ten. V shed 11 bases and J shed 5 bases, with 18 bases lying between them. The CDR3 covers 14 residues. The source of this sequence is a man in his 70s with urothelial cancer. The specimen comprised PBMCs, sampled around atezolizumab (anti-PD-L1) treatment. This chain connects TRBV23-1 to TRBJ1-4; the D is unclear. TRBV23-1 is treated as an ORF (open reading frame) with a function not yet certain. CDR3 bases: TGCGCCGGCGTAGGAGAACGGAGAAATGAAAAACTGTTTTTT. Its protein product is CAGVGERRNEKLFF.